This record covers a single T cell receptor beta chain. Its target is not known. The sample is drawn from a study of identical twins. The germline CDR1 and CDR2 sequences are SGHRS and YFSETQ. There are 13 residues in the CDR3. Trimming took 4 bases from V and 8 from J, leaving 15 bases between them. After template switching added a universal primer site, the resulting cDNA carried unique molecular identifiers. One entry per CDR3 protein results from TCRdb running MiXCR on the 5' RACE reads. This table holds approximately 600,000 distinct CDR3 sequences, nearly 10% found once. Study-wide points: Analyses of zero insertions could, in part, be confounded by invariant MAIT and iNKT cells. Those out-of-frame alpha sequences shared by twins showed an excess of low generation probability.

The sample also formed part of further work on yellow fever vaccine responses in identical twins. Turning to that study: The authors reported partly convergent, partly personalized vaccine responses in identical twins.

The chain employs TRBV5-1 and TRBJ1-1, with a tentative D call TRBD1 (5 bases). Sample: PBMCs. The clonotype originates from a woman between 18 and 30 years old in good health. The CDR3 sequence: CASSPHNEGEAFF. In DNA form, the CDR3 reads TGCGCCAGCAGCCCCCATAATGAGGGGGAAGCTTTCTTT.